The text below deals with one TCR beta chain. These data are taken from a study of blood T cell repertoires in COVID-19. Overall study context: Whether acute or convalescent, the COVID-19 samples came from the United States, Italy and Spain.

Original methodology: Quantification of nucleated cells was approximated via reference gene primer amplification. TCRdb's copy holds only in-frame clones and misses some; the assay was immunoSEQ multiplex PCR. That table is the source of V, J and clone size, and D and trimming were worked out from the DNA. The data hold 200,000 or so clones, with about 88% observed a single time. Trimming cost V 2 bases and J 7 bases; bases outside gene matches: 10. Germline loops: CDR1 MNHEY, CDR2 SVGAGI. CDR3 size: 15 residues. Sequencing used PBMCs or T cells enriched from blood (not recorded which). The chain is built from TRBV6-5 and TRBJ1-2, with 7 bases fitting TRBD1. This TCR was sampled from a woman in her twenties or thirties who had recovered from COVID-19. The CDR3 coding sequence is TGTGCCAGCAGTTACACAGATGACAGGGTCTTTGGCTACACCTTC. Encoded protein: CASSYTDDRVFGYTF.